This T cell receptor beta chain was documented in a study of identifying expanded T cells in peripheral blood. Remarks on this clone: What it binds is not known.

Assay: immunoSEQ multiplex PCR; the TCRdb copy retains only in-frame clones and omits some. Found here are about 100,000 clones, around nine tenths of them singletons; the top ten hold 3.5% to 4.5%. The study, taken as a whole, reports: Across healthy donors, higher total template counts meant significantly greater approximately two-week count variance. Technical replicates showed about 1.2 changed clones; around 2 weeks about 16.4; four weeks 19.

During the collection period, no donor immune events like infections were recorded. The sample comprised blood. This TCR was recovered from a person aged 18 to 70 in good health.

In nucleotides, the CDR3 is TGTGCCAGCAGCTTCCGAGCGGGGGGGAACACCGGGGAGCTGTTTTTT. Translated: CASSFRAGGNTGELFF. The chain recombines TRBV7-2 with TRBJ2-2; 9 bases match TRBD2. In germline, CDR1 is SGHTA, CDR2 FQGNSA. Trimming cost V 3 bases and J 1 base; bases outside gene matches: 3. This CDR3 has 16 amino acids.